This is a list of T cell receptor beta chains from one sample in a study of a mutant IDH1 vaccine in newly diagnosed glioma. Here immunoSEQ multiplex PCR was the method, and the copy in TCRdb shows in-frame clones only, minus some. The sample lists about 88,000 clones, about four fifths occurring once. Sequencing was performed on PBMCs, taken from a glioma patient treated with radiotherapy, temozolomide or both. These receptor sequences come from a man aged 40-55 years with glioma. Some clones in this sample may be carry-over from other donors' samples. CDR3s include the opening cysteine and the closing phenylalanine or tryptophan. Each record gives: D gene, J gene, clone size, V gene, CDR3 protein, CDR3 DNA. D genes are given only for firm matches. Clone size appears in some rows only: once, few, many, or a class for an expanded clone.

d_call: .; j_call: TRBJ1-4; clone_size: .; v_call: TRBV25-1; cdr3_aa: CASSGDNEKLFF; cdr3_nt: TGTGCCAGCAGTGGAGATAATGAAAAACTGTTTTTT
d_call: TRBD2; j_call: TRBJ2-7; clone_size: .; v_call: TRBV7-9; cdr3_aa: CASSLVPGLAGGYEQYF; cdr3_nt: TGTGCCAGCAGCCTCGTCCCGGGACTAGCGGGGGGATACGAGCAGTACTTC
d_call: .; j_call: TRBJ1-2; clone_size: .; v_call: TRBV29-1; cdr3_aa: CSLGGDYGYTF; cdr3_nt: TGCAGCCTTGGGGGTGACTATGGCTACACCTTC
d_call: TRBD1; j_call: TRBJ2-5; clone_size: .; v_call: TRBV18; cdr3_aa: CASSPGTGPGKTQYF; cdr3_nt: TGTGCCAGCTCACCCGGGACAGGACCCGGGAAGACCCAGTACTTC
d_call: .; j_call: TRBJ1-1; clone_size: .; v_call: TRBV5-4; cdr3_aa: CASSFERGAWTEAFF; cdr3_nt: TGTGCCAGCAGCTTTGAACGGGGCGCATGGACTGAAGCTTTCTTT
d_call: .; j_call: TRBJ1-1; clone_size: few; v_call: TRBV2; cdr3_aa: CASSVEGNTEAFF; cdr3_nt: TGTGCCAGCAGTGTCGAAGGGAACACTGAAGCTTTCTTT
d_call: TRBD1; j_call: TRBJ1-1; clone_size: .; v_call: TRBV10-3; cdr3_aa: CAIAGQGKTEAFF; cdr3_nt: TGTGCCATCGCCGGACAGGGAAAGACTGAAGCTTTCTTT
d_call: TRBD1; j_call: TRBJ2-3; clone_size: .; v_call: TRBV19; cdr3_aa: CASSIGGTGGDTQYF; cdr3_nt: TGTGCCAGTAGTATCGGAGGGACAGGGGGAGATACGCAGTATTTT
d_call: .; j_call: TRBJ1-5; clone_size: .; v_call: TRBV7-9; cdr3_aa: CASSSPIGGNQPQHF; cdr3_nt: TGTGCCAGCAGCTCCCCCATAGGGGGCAATCAGCCCCAGCATTTT
d_call: .; j_call: TRBJ1-2; clone_size: .; v_call: TRBV7-9; cdr3_aa: CASTDGQRHGYTF; cdr3_nt: TGTGCCAGCACCGACGGACAGAGGCATGGCTACACCTTC
d_call: .; j_call: TRBJ2-7; clone_size: .; v_call: TRBV5-6; cdr3_aa: CASSLISSYEQYF; cdr3_nt: TGTGCCAGCAGCTTGATAAGCTCCTACGAGCAGTACTTC
d_call: .; j_call: TRBJ1-3; clone_size: .; v_call: TRBV7-8; cdr3_aa: CASSLQSLRPDSSGNTIYF; cdr3_nt: TGTGCCAGCAGCCTACAGAGCTTGAGGCCCGATAGCTCTGGAAACACCATATATTTT
d_call: .; j_call: TRBJ2-1; clone_size: .; v_call: TRBV19; cdr3_aa: CASSMILSSGNEQFF; cdr3_nt: TGTGCCAGTAGTATGATATTGTCGTCGGGGAATGAGCAGTTCTTC
d_call: .; j_call: TRBJ2-1; clone_size: .; v_call: TRBV20-1; cdr3_aa: CSALYNEQFF; cdr3_nt: TGCAGTGCCCTGTACAATGAGCAGTTCTTC
d_call: TRBD1; j_call: TRBJ2-3; clone_size: .; v_call: TRBV25-1; cdr3_aa: CASSDRDSPTDTQYF; cdr3_nt: TGTGCCAGCAGTGACCGGGACAGTCCCACAGATACGCAGTATTTT
d_call: TRBD1; j_call: TRBJ2-2; clone_size: few; v_call: TRBV6-1; cdr3_aa: CASSDTGTGGPGELFF; cdr3_nt: TGTGCCAGCAGTGACACCGGGACAGGGGGCCCCGGGGAGCTGTTTTTT
d_call: TRBD2; j_call: TRBJ2-7; clone_size: .; v_call: TRBV15; cdr3_aa: CATSRDAGGASSYEQYF; cdr3_nt: TGTGCCACCAGCAGAGATGCCGGGGGGGCCTCCTCATACGAGCAGTACTTC
d_call: TRBD2; j_call: TRBJ2-3; clone_size: .; v_call: TRBV6-5; cdr3_aa: CATQRGSTDTQYF; cdr3_nt: TGTGCCACCCAGCGGGGGAGCACAGATACGCAGTATTTT
d_call: .; j_call: TRBJ2-5; clone_size: .; v_call: TRBV12-5; cdr3_aa: CASGLVGVGHQETQYF; cdr3_nt: TGTGCTAGTGGTTTGGTAGGAGTTGGTCACCAAGAGACCCAGTACTTC
d_call: TRBD2; j_call: TRBJ2-5; clone_size: once; v_call: TRBV2; cdr3_aa: CASRGTSGAQETQYF; cdr3_nt: TGTGCCAGCAGGGGGACTAGCGGAGCTCAAGAGACCCAGTACTTC
d_call: TRBD1; j_call: TRBJ2-7; clone_size: .; v_call: TRBV6-1; cdr3_aa: CASSEPGTASYEQYF; cdr3_nt: TGTGCCAGCAGTGAACCCGGGACAGCCTCCTACGAGCAGTACTTC
d_call: .; j_call: TRBJ2-7; clone_size: .; v_call: TRBV5-5; cdr3_aa: CASMGGEQPYEQYF; cdr3_nt: TGTGCCTCCATGGGGGGAGAGCAGCCCTACGAGCAGTACTTC
d_call: .; j_call: TRBJ2-4; clone_size: once; v_call: TRBV4-2; cdr3_aa: CASSQVGDDENIQYF; cdr3_nt: TGTGCCAGCAGCCAAGTGGGGGACGACGAAAACATTCAGTACTTC
d_call: .; j_call: TRBJ2-1; clone_size: .; v_call: TRBV27; cdr3_aa: CASRNYNEQFF; cdr3_nt: TGTGCCAGCAGAAACTACAATGAGCAGTTCTTC
d_call: .; j_call: TRBJ1-2; clone_size: .; v_call: TRBV5-1; cdr3_aa: CASRGSRANYGYTF; cdr3_nt: TGCGCCAGCAGGGGAAGCCGGGCAAACTATGGCTACACCTTC
d_call: .; j_call: TRBJ1-2; clone_size: .; v_call: TRBV2; cdr3_aa: CASGLRGTNYGYTF; cdr3_nt: TGTGCCAGCGGCCTCAGGGGCACTAACTATGGCTACACCTTC
d_call: .; j_call: TRBJ1-2; clone_size: .; v_call: TRBV4-1; cdr3_aa: CASSQDIESGYTF; cdr3_nt: TGCGCCAGCAGCCAAGATATAGAGTCTGGCTACACCTTC
d_call: TRBD2; j_call: TRBJ2-3; clone_size: .; v_call: TRBV4-1; cdr3_aa: CASSQAGLYTDTQYF; cdr3_nt: TGCGCCAGCAGCCAAGCGGGACTATACACAGATACGCAGTATTTT